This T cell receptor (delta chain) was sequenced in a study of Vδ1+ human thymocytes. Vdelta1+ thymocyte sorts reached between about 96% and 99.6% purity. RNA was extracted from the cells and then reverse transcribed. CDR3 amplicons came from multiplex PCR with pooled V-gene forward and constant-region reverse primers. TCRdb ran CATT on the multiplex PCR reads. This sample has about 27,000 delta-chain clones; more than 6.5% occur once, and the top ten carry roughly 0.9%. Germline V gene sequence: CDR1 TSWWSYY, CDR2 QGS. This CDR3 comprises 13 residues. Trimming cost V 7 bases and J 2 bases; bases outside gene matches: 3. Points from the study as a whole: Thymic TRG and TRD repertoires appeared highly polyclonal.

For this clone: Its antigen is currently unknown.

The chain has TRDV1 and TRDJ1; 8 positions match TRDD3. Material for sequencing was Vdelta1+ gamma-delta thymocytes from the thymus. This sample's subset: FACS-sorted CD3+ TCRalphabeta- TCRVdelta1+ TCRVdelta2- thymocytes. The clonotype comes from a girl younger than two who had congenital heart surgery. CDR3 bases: TGTGCTCTTGCCTGGGGGACTACCGATAAACTCATCTTT. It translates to CALAWGTTDKLIF.